The entry that follows covers one T cell receptor (beta chain) sequence. Its antigen is not identified. It was genomic DNA that served as the template for profiling TCR beta VDJ and CDR3. TCRdb independently ran MiXCR on the reads; one entry per CDR3 protein. The sample consists of about 130,000 distinct CDR3 sequences, around two fifths of them appearing once. These data originate in a study of CD8+CD57+ T cells in acquired aplastic anemia. Study-wide context: CD4+ and CD8+ cells, once sorted, gave DNA averaging about 3 ug. Reads per healthy sample averaged about 9.8 million (CD4+) and 11 million to 12 million (CD8+).

Whole-study findings and limits: The study identified roughly 29 CD8+ CDR3 sequences shared by patients and controls.

Sequencing used sorted CD4+, CD8+, or CD8+CD57+ T cells (not recorded which) from PBMCs. This clonotype was obtained from a human donor in good health, serving as a control.

The DNA for the CDR3 is TGCAGTGCTAGTGACAGGGGGAGCAATCAGCCCCAGCATTTT. Translated: CSASDRGSNQPQHF. The chain joins TRBV20-1 to TRBJ1-5; 9 bases match TRBD1. Germline V CDR1 and CDR2: DFQATT, SNEGSKA (reference sequence). J gave up 1 base and V 3 bases, and 1 base lay outside the gene matches. The CDR3 loop spans 14 amino acids.